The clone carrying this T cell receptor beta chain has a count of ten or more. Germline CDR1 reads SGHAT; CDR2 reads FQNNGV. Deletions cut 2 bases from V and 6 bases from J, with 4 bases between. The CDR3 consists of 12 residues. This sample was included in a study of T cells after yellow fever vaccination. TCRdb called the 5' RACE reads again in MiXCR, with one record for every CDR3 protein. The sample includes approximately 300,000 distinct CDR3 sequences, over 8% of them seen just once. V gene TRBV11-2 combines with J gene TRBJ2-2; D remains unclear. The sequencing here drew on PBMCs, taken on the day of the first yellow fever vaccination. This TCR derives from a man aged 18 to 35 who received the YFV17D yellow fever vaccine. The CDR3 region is CASSLLSGELFF. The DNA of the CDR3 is TGTGCCAGCAGCTTACTTTCCGGGGAGCTGTTTTTT.